This T cell receptor beta chain was identified during a study of STAT5B mutations in CD4+ large granular lymphocyte leukemia. Only in-frame clones appear in the TCRdb table, and some are missing; sequencing was by immunoSEQ multiplex PCR. The repertoire holds roughly 34,000 clones, with approximately 80% as singletons. The TCR sequence derives from a human donor in good health. Sequenced material: CD4+ T cells from blood buffy coats.

DNA for the CDR3: TGTGCCAGCAGTGAACGCCTAGCGGGATTGTCAGATACGCAGTATTTT. Residues: CASSERLAGLSDTQYF. The rearrangement uses TRBV25-1 and TRBJ2-3, with 9 positions matching TRBD2. The CDR3 loop spans 16 amino acids. Germline CDR1 and CDR2: MGHDK and SYGVNS. The V and J ends lost 2 bases and 4 bases, in that order; junction bases with no gene match: 7.